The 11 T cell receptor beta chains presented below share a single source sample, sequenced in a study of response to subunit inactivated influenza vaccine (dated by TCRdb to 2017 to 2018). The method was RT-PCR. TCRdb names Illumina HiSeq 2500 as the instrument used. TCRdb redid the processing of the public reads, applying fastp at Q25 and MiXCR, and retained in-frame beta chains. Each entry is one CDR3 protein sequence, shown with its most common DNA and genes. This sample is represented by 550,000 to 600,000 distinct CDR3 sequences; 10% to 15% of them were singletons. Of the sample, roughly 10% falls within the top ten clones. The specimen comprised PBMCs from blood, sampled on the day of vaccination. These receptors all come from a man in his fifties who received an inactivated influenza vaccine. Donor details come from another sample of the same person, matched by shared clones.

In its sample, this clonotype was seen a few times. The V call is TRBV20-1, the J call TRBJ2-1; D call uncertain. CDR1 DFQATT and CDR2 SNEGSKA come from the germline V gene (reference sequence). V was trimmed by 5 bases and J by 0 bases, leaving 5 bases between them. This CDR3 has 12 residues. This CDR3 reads CSALRSYNEQFF. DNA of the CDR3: TGCAGTGCTCTCCGCTCCTACAATGAGCAGTTCTTC.

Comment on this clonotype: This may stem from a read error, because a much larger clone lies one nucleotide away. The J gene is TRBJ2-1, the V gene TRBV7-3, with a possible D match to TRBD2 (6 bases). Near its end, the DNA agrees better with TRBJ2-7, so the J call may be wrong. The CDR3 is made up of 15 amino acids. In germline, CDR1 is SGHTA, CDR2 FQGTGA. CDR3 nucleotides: TGTGCCAGCAGTCCGGCTAGCGTCCCCTACAATGAGCAGTACTTC. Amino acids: CASSPASVPYNEQYF.

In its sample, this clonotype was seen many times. CDR3 residues: CASSQEFGQINSPLHF. The CDR3 DNA follows: TGTGCCAGCAGCCAAGAATTTGGACAGATTAATTCACCCCTCCACTTT. This chain uses TRBV3-1 with TRBJ1-6, with D possibly being TRBD1 (6 bases). The CDR3 sequence is 16 residues long. Germline V lookup: CDR1 LGHDT, CDR2 YNNKEL (reference sequence). V dropped 0 bases and J dropped 6 bases, with 12 bases sitting between them.

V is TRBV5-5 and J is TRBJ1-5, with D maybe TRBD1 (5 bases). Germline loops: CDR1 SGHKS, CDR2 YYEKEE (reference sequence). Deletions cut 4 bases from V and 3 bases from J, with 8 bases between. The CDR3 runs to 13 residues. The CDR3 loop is CASSRDANQPQHF. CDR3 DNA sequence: TGTGCCAGCAGCCGGGACGCCAATCAGCCCCAGCATTTT. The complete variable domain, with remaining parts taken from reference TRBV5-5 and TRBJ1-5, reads DAGVTQSPTHLIKTRGQQVTLRCSPISGHKSVSWYQQVLGQGPQFIFQYYEKEERGRGNFPDRFSARQFPNYSSELNVNALLLGDSALYLCASSRDANQPQHFGDGTRLSIL.

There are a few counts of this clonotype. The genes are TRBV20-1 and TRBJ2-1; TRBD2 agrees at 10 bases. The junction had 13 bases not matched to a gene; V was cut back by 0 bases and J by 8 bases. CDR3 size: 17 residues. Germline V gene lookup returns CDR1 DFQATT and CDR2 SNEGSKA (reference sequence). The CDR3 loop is CSARDFFSGRRGDEQFF. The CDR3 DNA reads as TGCAGTGCTAGAGATTTTTTTAGCGGGAGGAGGGGCGATGAGCAGTTCTTC.

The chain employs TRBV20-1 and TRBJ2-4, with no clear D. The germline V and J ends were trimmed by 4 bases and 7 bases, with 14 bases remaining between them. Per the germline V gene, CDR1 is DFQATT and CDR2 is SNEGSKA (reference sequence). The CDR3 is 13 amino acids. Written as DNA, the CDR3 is TGCAGTGCTAAGGATGGGCATTGGAACATTCAGTACTTC. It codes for CSAKDGHWNIQYF.

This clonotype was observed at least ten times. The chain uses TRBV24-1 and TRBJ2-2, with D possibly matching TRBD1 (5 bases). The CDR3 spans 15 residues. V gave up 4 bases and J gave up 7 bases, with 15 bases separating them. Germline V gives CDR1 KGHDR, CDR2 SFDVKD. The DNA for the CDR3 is TGTGCCACCAGTGACCCAATGGTGCAGGGCGGGGAGCTGTTTTTT. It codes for CATSDPMVQGGELFF.

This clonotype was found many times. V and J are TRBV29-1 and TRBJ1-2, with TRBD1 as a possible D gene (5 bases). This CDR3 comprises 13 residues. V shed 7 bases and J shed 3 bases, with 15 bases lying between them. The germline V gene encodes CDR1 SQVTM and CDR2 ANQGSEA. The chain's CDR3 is CSATLGTDYGYTF. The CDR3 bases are TGCAGCGCAACATTAGGGACGGACTATGGCTACACCTTC.

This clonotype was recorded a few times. This CDR3 reads CSVDGRGPYNEQFF. The DNA for the CDR3 is TGCAGCGTTGATGGGCGGGGGCCTTACAATGAGCAGTTCTTC. The chain carries TRBV29-1 and TRBJ2-1; D might be TRBD2 (7 bases). Germline V CDR1 and CDR2: SQVTM, ANQGSEA. With 3 bases removed from V and 4 bases from J, the gap between germline ends came to 13 bases. CDR3 length: 14 residues.

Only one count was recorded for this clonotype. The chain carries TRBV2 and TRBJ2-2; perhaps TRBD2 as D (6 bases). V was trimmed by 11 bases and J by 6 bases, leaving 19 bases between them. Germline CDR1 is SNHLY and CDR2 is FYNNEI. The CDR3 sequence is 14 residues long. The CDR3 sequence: CACWGESASGELFF. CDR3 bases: TGTGCCTGCTGGGGGGAGTCAGCGTCCGGGGAGCTGTTTTTT.

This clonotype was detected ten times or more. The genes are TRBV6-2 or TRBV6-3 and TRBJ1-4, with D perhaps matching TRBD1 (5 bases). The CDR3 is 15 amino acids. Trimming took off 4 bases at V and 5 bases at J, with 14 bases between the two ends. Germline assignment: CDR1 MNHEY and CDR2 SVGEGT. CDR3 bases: TGTGCCAGCAGTTCTCCGCGGGGCGTAAATGAAAAACTGTTTTTT. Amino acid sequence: CASSSPRGVNEKLFF.